The 32 T cell receptor beta chains given below trace back to one sample, sequenced in a study of CD8 T cells in ankylosing spondylitis. TCRdb processed the 5' RACE reads anew with MiXCR; each CDR3 protein has one entry. Altogether approximately 250,000 distinct CDR3 sequences are present, about 30% being singletons, with the ten largest covering about 4%. Sequencing was performed on blood, either unsorted or a sorted T cell fraction (not recorded which). These receptors were taken from a male donor with ankylosing spondylitis or in good health (not recorded which).

V usage is TRBV12-3 or TRBV12-4 and J usage is TRBJ2-7, with 8 bases fitting TRBD1. V lost 4 bases and J lost 6; bases outside the gene matches: 5. The CDR3 has 13 residues. CDR3 nucleotides: TGTGCCAGCAGTTCGGAACAGGGGGGCGAGCAGTACTTC. This gives the protein CASSSEQGGEQYF.

V and J are TRBV12-3 or TRBV12-4 and TRBJ1-1; D is undetermined. V lost 7 bases and J lost 2, with 11 bases in between. The CDR3 covers 13 residues. CDR3 bases: TGTGCCAGCATCCCTCCAGTTAACACTGAAGCTTTCTTT. Protein: CASIPPVNTEAFF.

The chain joins TRBV24-1 to TRBJ1-1; 8 positions match TRBD1. V was pared by 0 bases and J by 3 bases, with 5 bases of the junction left unmatched. CDR3 length: 16 residues. Looked up from germline, CDR1 is KGHDR and CDR2 is SFDVKD. As DNA, the CDR3 is TGTGCCACCAGTGATTTGCAGGGACAGGCGGACACTGAAGCTTTCTTT. This encodes CATSDLQGQADTEAFF.

The DNA of the CDR3 is TGCGCCAGCAGCCAAGCTGGCAGCTACGAGCAGTACTTC. Encoded protein: CASSQAGSYEQYF. V is TRBV4-1 and J is TRBJ2-7, with no clear D. CDR1 is MGHRA, CDR2 YSYEKL, per germline. CDR3 length: 13 residues. The V and J ends lost 1 base and 3 bases respectively, with 7 bases between them.

This clonotype was counted a few times. The CDR3 sequence: CASSEQGSYGYTF. The CDR3 DNA reads TGTGCCAGCAGCGAACAGGGGAGTTATGGCTACACCTTC. The genes are TRBV6-1 and TRBJ1-2, with 7 bases lining up with TRBD1. V dropped 6 bases and J dropped 5; count of bases not matched to a gene: 6. Germline assignment: CDR1 MNHNS and CDR2 SASEGT. This CDR3 spans 13 amino acids.

The V call is TRBV18, the J call TRBJ2-5, with a possible D match to TRBD1 (5 bases). The germline V and J ends were trimmed by 1 base and 4 bases, with 10 bases remaining between them. The CDR3 sequence is 14 residues long. Germline CDR1 KGHSH, CDR2 LQKENI. The CDR3 loop reads CASSPQAGRETQYF. DNA for the CDR3: TGTGCCAGCTCACCACAGGCAGGGCGAGAGACCCAGTACTTC.

V and J are TRBV9 and TRBJ2-1, with 7 bases fitting TRBD2. The CDR3 loop spans 16 amino acids. From germline, CDR1 is SGDLS and CDR2 YYNGEE. J gave up 0 bases and V 0 bases, and 3 bases lay outside the gene matches. As DNA, the CDR3 is TGTGCCAGCAGCGTAGGGGGGGGTCGCTCCTACAATGAGCAGTTCTTC. This sequence encodes CASSVGGGRSYNEQFF.

The genes are TRBV5-1 and TRBJ2-7, with 7 bases that match TRBD1. The germline gives CDR1 SGHRS, CDR2 YFSETQ. The CDR3 sequence is 14 residues long. J was trimmed by 2 bases and V by 4 bases; bases with no gene match: 6. The CDR3 reads CASSPWDSTYEQYF. The CDR3 DNA follows: TGCGCCAGCAGCCCCTGGGACAGCACCTACGAGCAGTACTTC. The whole variable domain, remainder taken from reference TRBV5-1 and TRBJ2-7, is KAGVTQTPRYLIKTRGQQVTLSCSPISGHRSVSWYQQTPGQGLQFLFEYFSETQRNKGNFPGRFSGRQFSNSRSEMNVSTLELGDSALYLCASSPWDSTYEQYFGPGTRLTVT.

V and J are TRBV5-1 and TRBJ2-5; TRBD1 might be the D (6 bases). Trimming pared 7 bases from V and 2 bases from J, leaving 12 bases between. The CDR3 totals 13 residues. Germline CDR1 and CDR2: SGHRS and YFSETQ. The CDR3 protein is CASHTGQQETQYF. The DNA of the CDR3 is TGCGCCAGCCACACGGGACAACAAGAGACCCAGTACTTC. The entire variable domain, with the rest obtained from reference TRBV5-1 and TRBJ2-5, is as follows: KAGVTQTPRYLIKTRGQQVTLSCSPISGHRSVSWYQQTPGQGLQFLFEYFSETQRNKGNFPGRFSGRQFSNSRSEMNVSTLELGDSALYLCASHTGQQETQYFGPGTRLLVL.

The table lists this clonotype with a few counts. This chain connects TRBV29-1 to TRBJ1-4; TRBD1 matches at 7 bases. CDR1 SQVTM and CDR2 ANQGSEA come from the germline V gene. The CDR3 runs 15 residues. V lost 4 bases and J lost 8; bases outside the gene matches: 13. CDR3 amino acids: CSVARTGLVGEKLFF. The CDR3 region has the DNA TGCAGCGTTGCCCGGACAGGTCTTGTCGGGGAAAAACTGTTTTTT. The variable domain in full, completed from reference TRBV29-1 and TRBJ1-4, reads SAVISQKPSRDICQRGTSLTIQCQVDSQVTMMFWYRQQPGQSLTLIATANQGSEATYESGFVIDKFPISRPNLTFSTLTVSNMSPEDSSIYLCSVARTGLVGEKLFFGSGTQLSVL.

This clonotype was detected many times. The chain combines TRBV6-1 with TRBJ2-3, with 7 bases lining up with TRBD2. CDR1 and CDR2 (germline): MNHNS, SASEGT. The ends lost 5 bases at V and 0 bases at J; junction bases unmatched: 8. The CDR3 has 16 amino acids. The CDR3 here is CASSRGDGTSTDTQYF. DNA for the CDR3: TGTGCCAGCAGTCGGGGGGACGGTACTAGCACAGATACGCAGTATTTT.

In its sample, this clonotype was seen a few times. Here the CDR3 DNA reads TGCAGTGCTTCCGGGACTAGCGGGGAGCAAGAGACCCAGTACTTC. Its translation is CSASGTSGEQETQYF. V usage is TRBV20-1 and J usage is TRBJ2-5; TRBD2 aligns across 13 bases. V shed 5 bases and J 2 bases; nucleotides not matched to a gene: 5. Germline-derived CDR1 and CDR2 are DFQATT and SNEGSKA (reference sequence). This CDR3 has 15 amino acids.

Written as DNA, the CDR3 is TGTGCCAGCAGTCCCCAACGGGGGGTAAATCAAGAGACCCAGTACTTC. It yields the protein CASSPQRGVNQETQYF. The V call is TRBV12-3 or TRBV12-4, the J call TRBJ2-5; TRBD2 aligns across 7 bases. The CDR3 runs to 16 residues. The V segment lost 5 bases and the J segment 2 bases; nucleotides outside the gene matches: 11.

CDR3 in amino acids: CASSDRSPIGEQYF. DNA for the CDR3: TGCGCCAGCAGTGACCGGTCACCAATAGGCGAGCAGTACTTC. The genes are TRBV10-2 and TRBJ2-7, with D hard to call. CDR1 is WSHSY, CDR2 SAAADI, per germline. This CDR3 has 14 amino acids. The V end was cut by 3 bases, the J end by 6 bases, with 15 bases between.

This clonotype has just a few counts. V gene TRBV10-3 combines with J gene TRBJ2-1; D ambiguous. The CDR3 length is 10 residues. Looked up from germline, CDR1 is ENHRY and CDR2 is SYGVKD. The germline V and J ends were trimmed by 8 bases and 8 bases, with 7 bases remaining between them. In DNA, the CDR3 is TGTGCCATCGGGAAGGATGAGCAGTTCTTC. It codes for CAIGKDEQFF.

V is TRBV7-2 and J is TRBJ1-5; D perhaps matches TRBD1 (5 bases). The CDR3 extends over 15 amino acids. Germline CDR1 reads SGHTA; CDR2 reads FQGNSA. Between the trimmed V and J ends, which lost 5 bases and 3 bases, there was a span of 14 bases. CDR3 amino acids: CASSAGTDVNQPQHF. The CDR3 DNA is TGTGCCAGCAGCGCGGGGACGGATGTCAATCAGCCCCAGCATTTT.

This clonotype has only a few counts. V and J are TRBV5-5 and TRBJ2-2; 8 bases agree with TRBD2. With V trimmed by 4 bases and J by 4 bases, 9 bases remained unmatched. The CDR3 extends over 16 amino acids. CDR1 SGHKS and CDR2 YYEKEE come from the germline V gene (reference sequence). Here the CDR3 DNA reads TGTGCCAGCAGCCTCCGGGAGGGGCGGATCACCGGGGAGCTGTTTTTT. Translated: CASSLREGRITGELFF.

V and J are TRBV30 and TRBJ2-1, with D hard to call. The germline V gene has CDR1 GTSNPN and CDR2 SVGIG (reference sequence). The CDR3 has 11 amino acids. V was shortened by 0 bases and J by 10 bases, with 7 bases between the two germline ends. The CDR3 region has the DNA TGTGCCTGGAGTGTGGTTGGGGAGCAGTTCTTC. Amino acids: CAWSVVGEQFF.

The gene calls are TRBV26 and TRBJ2-1; the D call in the table, TRBD1, was not verified against the DNA. TRBV26 is labeled a pseudogene. The CDR3 covers 19 residues. This CDR3 reads CTSSSAGNGPGRGNNEQFF. The CDR3 bases are TGTACCAGCAGTTCAGCGGGCAATGGCCCAGGGAGAGGCAACAATGAGCAGTTCTTC.

This chain uses TRBV28 with TRBJ2-7; 7 bases are shared with TRBD1. Per germline, CDR1 MDHEN and CDR2 SYDVKM. The CDR3 has 14 residues. With V trimmed by 4 bases and J by 0 bases, 3 bases remained unmatched. The CDR3 DNA is TGTGCCAGCAGTTCGGGGACAGTCTCCTACGAGCAGTACTTC. Protein sequence: CASSSGTVSYEQYF.

The chain joins TRBV7-2 to TRBJ2-7; maybe TRBD1 (6 bases). The germline CDR1 and CDR2 sequences are SGHTA and FQGNSA. Trimming took 6 bases from V and 0 from J, leaving 15 bases between them. CDR3 length: 15 residues. Written as DNA, the CDR3 is TGTGCCAGCAGGTGGGGGCTGGACTTCTCCTACGAGCAGTACTTC. It encodes CASRWGLDFSYEQYF.

This clonotype has more than one count but fewer than ten. The rearrangement links TRBV10-3 to TRBJ2-5; the match to TRBD1 covers 8 bases. Looked up from germline, CDR1 is ENHRY and CDR2 is SYGVKD. CDR3 size: 16 residues. Germline trimming cut 0 bases from V and 5 bases from J; bases unmatched to any gene: 8. CDR3 DNA sequence: TGTGCCATCAGTGAGTCGACCGGGACAGGCGATGAGACCCAGTACTTC. This gives the protein CAISESTGTGDETQYF.

This clonotype was detected a few times. This chain uses TRBV19 with TRBJ2-5; D tentatively reads TRBD1 or TRBD2 (5 bases each). V dropped 2 bases and J dropped 7 bases, with 14 bases sitting between them. Per germline, CDR1 LNHDA and CDR2 SQIVND (reference sequence). This CDR3 has 14 residues. CDR3 sequence reads: CASSISGTSGTQYF. CDR3 in DNA: TGTGCCAGTAGTATATCCGGGACGTCGGGGACCCAGTACTTC.

This rearrangement joins TRBV20-1 to TRBJ2-3; D is uncertain. Trimming pared 3 bases from V and 4 bases from J, leaving 20 bases between. This CDR3 has 16 amino acids. The germline V gene encodes CDR1 DFQATT and CDR2 SNEGSKA (reference sequence). This CDR3 reads CSASLVGFTAADTQYF. DNA for the CDR3: TGCAGTGCTAGCCTAGTGGGGTTCACGGCGGCAGATACGCAGTATTTT.

This clonotype has more than one count but fewer than ten. The chain links TRBV6-1 to TRBJ1-5; D perhaps matches TRBD1 (6 bases). Between the trimmed V and J ends, which lost 5 bases and 4 bases, there was a span of 12 bases. CDR3 length: 14 amino acids. From germline, CDR1 is MNHNS and CDR2 SASEGT. The CDR3 loop reads CASSRSGVNQPQHF. The CDR3 DNA follows: TGTGCCAGCAGTAGATCAGGGGTGAATCAGCCCCAGCATTTT.

This clonotype has more than one count but fewer than ten. This chain connects TRBV20-1 to TRBJ2-1; 9 nucleotides align to TRBD2. Unmatched junction bases numbered 8, after V lost 5 bases and J lost 0 bases. There are 16 residues in the CDR3. Germline-derived CDR1 and CDR2 are DFQATT and SNEGSKA (reference sequence). The CDR3 loop is CSADPSGAISYNEQFF. The CDR3 DNA reads as TGCAGTGCTGACCCTAGCGGGGCCATCTCCTACAATGAGCAGTTCTTC.

V is TRBV30 and J is TRBJ2-1, with TRBD1 as a possible D gene (6 bases). The V and J ends lost 1 base and 8 bases respectively, with 18 bases between them. CDR1 and CDR2 from the germline V gene are GTSNPN and SVGIG (reference sequence). The CDR3 length is 15 residues. Written as DNA, the CDR3 is TGTGCCTGGAGTGCTTGGGGGCCAGGGGCCGATGAGCAGTTCTTC. This gives the protein CAWSAWGPGADEQFF.

The chain uses TRBV6-1 and TRBJ1-5; 10 bases map to TRBD1. The trim removed 6 bases at V and 7 bases at J, leaving 3 bases unmatched. Germline CDR1 is MNHNS and CDR2 is SASEGT. There are 13 residues in the CDR3. The CDR3 is CASRTGGRQPQHF. The CDR3 DNA follows: TGTGCCAGCAGGACAGGGGGCCGGCAGCCCCAGCATTTT.

This chain links TRBV20-1 with TRBJ1-2; TRBD1 aligns across 9 bases. Unmatched junction bases numbered 3, after V lost 6 bases and J lost 4 bases. Germline-derived CDR1 and CDR2 are DFQATT and SNEGSKA (reference sequence). The CDR3 consists of 12 residues. The DNA for the CDR3 is TGCAGTGCAGGGGGACAGGGCTATGGCTACACCTTC. It codes for CSAGGQGYGYTF.

This clonotype was counted only a few times. The rearrangement uses TRBV9 and TRBJ2-1, with D unclear. Between the trimmed V and J ends, which lost 2 bases and 8 bases, there was a span of 20 bases. The V gene's germline CDR1 is SGDLS and CDR2 YYNGEE. The CDR3 covers 16 residues. The DNA of the CDR3 is TGTGCCAGCAGCGTCGACGGAAGACCCTATTTCGATGAGCAGTTCTTC. Amino acids: CASSVDGRPYFDEQFF.

V is TRBV6-1 and J is TRBJ2-1; unclear D gene. The CDR3 is made up of 14 amino acids. From germline, CDR1 is MNHNS and CDR2 SASEGT. V was pared by 7 bases and J by 4 bases, with 14 bases between. The DNA for the CDR3 is TGTGCCAGCACACCGGCAAACCCGTACAATGAGCAGTTCTTC. It encodes CASTPANPYNEQFF.

There are a few counts of this clonotype. V usage is TRBV20-1 and J usage is TRBJ1-1, with D hard to call. Looked up from germline, CDR1 is DFQATT and CDR2 is SNEGSKA (reference sequence). V lost 0 bases and J lost 0, with 11 bases in between. This CDR3 contains 15 residues. CDR3 in DNA: TGCAGTGCTAGAGATCTCTCGGGTTTGAACACTGAAGCTTTCTTT. Protein product: CSARDLSGLNTEAFF.